This entry lists 21 T cell receptor beta chains sequenced from one sample in a study of Tregs in tolerant kidney transplant recipients. Assay used: immunoSEQ multiplex PCR; TCRdb lists only in-frame clones, some missing. The table has fewer than 100,000 clones, approximately 93% seen once; the top ten hold 0.35% to 0.55%. The sequencing here drew on CD4+ T cells from blood, taken before the transplant. Source of these receptors: a human donor who received a combined kidney and bone marrow transplant.

This clone was seen more than once but under ten times. The chain combines TRBV19 with TRBJ1-2; 9 nucleotides line up with TRBD1. This CDR3 comprises 13 residues. J gave up 6 bases and V 4 bases, and 3 bases lay outside the gene matches. Germline loops: CDR1 LNHDA, CDR2 SQIVND (reference sequence). The CDR3 reads CASSTGTGNGYTF. The CDR3 bases are TGTGCCAGTAGTACCGGGACAGGGAATGGCTACACCTTC. Using reference TRBV19 and TRBJ1-2 for the parts outside the CDR3, the full variable domain is DGGITQSPKYLFRKEGQNVTLSCEQNLNHDAMYWYRQDPGQGLRLIYYSQIVNDFQKGDIAEGYSVSREKKESFPLTVTSAQKNPTAFYLCASSTGTGNGYTFGSGTRLTVV.

The genes are TRBV5-1 and TRBJ2-7, with 9 bases matching TRBD1. The CDR3 consists of 15 residues. CDR1 is SGHRS, CDR2 YFSETQ, per germline. The J segment lost 0 bases and the V segment lost 4 bases, leaving 5 bases of the junction unmatched. The CDR3 sequence is CASSIGTGSSYEQYF. The CDR3 DNA reads TGCGCCAGCAGCATAGGGACAGGGAGCTCCTACGAGCAGTACTTC.

The genes are TRBV4-2 and TRBJ2-5; a possible D gene is TRBD2 (5 bases). The length of the CDR3 is 14 residues. V was trimmed by 0 bases and J by 5 bases, leaving 10 bases between them. In germline, CDR1 is LGHNA, CDR2 YNFKEQ. The CDR3 here is CASSQDQRGETQYF. DNA for the CDR3: TGTGCCAGCAGCCAAGATCAACGAGGGGAGACCCAGTACTTC.

This chain uses TRBV28 with TRBJ1-1; the match to TRBD1 covers 7 bases. The V gene's germline CDR1 is MDHEN and CDR2 SYDVKM. CDR3 size: 13 residues. With 9 bases clipped from V and 4 bases from J, the junction kept 8 bases outside the gene matches. This CDR3 reads CASSGGRVTEAFF. CDR3 nucleotides: TGTGCCAGTTCAGGGGGTAGAGTCACTGAAGCTTTCTTT.

V is TRBV9 and J is TRBJ2-1; D may be TRBD2 (6 bases). CDR1 is SGDLS, CDR2 YYNGEE, per germline. Deletions cut 0 bases from V and 3 bases from J, with 19 bases between. The CDR3 covers 18 residues. The CDR3 loop is CASSVDETRTPYYNEQFF. The DNA for the CDR3 is TGTGCCAGCAGCGTAGATGAGACTAGGACCCCCTACTACAATGAGCAGTTCTTC. Full variable domain (rest looked up from reference TRBV9 and TRBJ2-1): DSGVTQTPKHLITATGQRVTLRCSPRSGDLSVYWYQQSLDQGLQFLIQYYNGEERAKGNILERFSAQQFPDLHSELNLSSLELGDSALYFCASSVDETRTPYYNEQFFGPGTRLTVL.

V is TRBV15 and J is TRBJ2-2, with D unclear. The V gene lost 1 base and the J gene lost 1 base, with 4 bases spanning the gap. CDR1 and CDR2 from the germline V gene are LNHNV and YYDKDF (reference sequence). This CDR3 has 14 amino acids. The CDR3 bases are TGTGCCACCAGCAGAGTCGTGAACACCGGGGAGCTGTTTTTT. Translating gives CATSRVVNTGELFF. The whole variable domain, filled in from reference TRBV15 and TRBJ2-2, reads DAMVIQNPRYQVTQFGKPVTLSCSQTLNHNVMYWYQQKSSQAPKLLFHYYDKDFNNEADTPDNFQSRRPNTSFCFLDIRSPGLGDTAMYLCATSRVVNTGELFFGEGSRLTVL.

The chain uses TRBV11-3 and TRBJ2-5, with 9 bases that match TRBD1. Unmatched junction bases numbered 8, after V lost 1 base and J lost 5 bases. This CDR3 is 16 amino acids long. The germline gives CDR1 SGHNT, CDR2 YENEEA. DNA for the CDR3: TGTGCCAGCAGCTTAGCCGGGACAGGGAACCGGGAGACCCAGTACTTC. Its translation: CASSLAGTGNRETQYF.

The chain uses TRBV28 and TRBJ1-2, with D possibly being TRBD1 (6 bases). Trimming took 3 bases from V and 7 from J, leaving 12 bases between them. CDR1 and CDR2 (germline): MDHEN, SYDVKM. CDR3 length equals 13 residues. The CDR3 DNA reads TGTGCCAGCAGTTTGGACAGCCTGTTTGGCTACACCTTC. This sequence encodes CASSLDSLFGYTF.

This clone was counted a single time. The rearrangement uses TRBV10-3 and TRBJ2-1, with 9 bases lining up with TRBD2. The ends lost 2 bases at V and 4 bases at J; junction bases unmatched: 6. Germline V gene sequence: CDR1 ENHRY, CDR2 SYGVKD. This CDR3 contains 16 residues. CDR3 loop: CAISESLAGTYNEQFF. CDR3 nucleotide sequence: TGTGCCATCAGTGAGAGCCTAGCGGGGACGTACAATGAGCAGTTCTTC.

The J gene is TRBJ2-5, the V gene TRBV19; 8 nucleotides match TRBD2. The ends lost 5 bases at V and 5 bases at J; junction bases unmatched: 10. CDR1 and CDR2 from the germline V gene are LNHDA and SQIVND (reference sequence). The CDR3 has 15 amino acids. The CDR3 is CASSAPGLVGETQYF. For the CDR3, the DNA is TGTGCCAGTAGTGCCCCGGGACTAGTCGGGGAGACCCAGTACTTC.

In this sample, this clone turned up once. CDR3 coding DNA: TGTGCCAGCAGCTGGGAACTAGCGGGGGGGGGCCTTGAGACCCAGTACTTC. It is translated as CASSWELAGGGLETQYF. The chain combines TRBV7-2 with TRBJ2-5, with 13 bases identical to TRBD2. Trimming cost V 4 bases and J 5 bases; bases outside gene matches: 10. The CDR3 covers 17 residues. The germline V gene encodes CDR1 SGHTA and CDR2 FQGNSA.

The genes are TRBV11-3 and TRBJ1-1; 10 nucleotides match TRBD1. Germline loops: CDR1 SGHNT, CDR2 YENEEA. CDR3 size: 16 residues. V was clipped by 10 bases and J by 1 base; unmatched bases: 12. CDR3: CATAYGTGAPNTEAFF. Here the CDR3 DNA reads TGTGCCACCGCCTACGGGACAGGGGCACCGAACACTGAAGCTTTCTTT.

This sequence joins TRBV6-6 and TRBJ1-2; 9 bases match TRBD1. This CDR3 spans 14 amino acids. The V gene's germline CDR1 is MNHNY and CDR2 SVGAGI (reference sequence). J was trimmed by 4 bases and V by 5 bases; bases with no gene match: 5. In DNA form, the CDR3 reads TGTGCCAGCAGTACAATACAGGGGGCCTATGGCTACACCTTC. This encodes CASSTIQGAYGYTF.

The chain uses TRBV5-8 and TRBJ2-2, with D possibly matching TRBD2 (5 bases). The V end lost 4 bases, the J end lost 5 bases, and 21 bases lay between the germline ends. Per the germline V gene, CDR1 is SGHTS and CDR2 is YDEGEE. The CDR3 extends over 17 amino acids. CDR3 nucleotide sequence: TGTGCCAGCAGCCTACCCCGCGAGGGTATCCGGACCGGGGAGCTGTTTTTT. This translates into CASSLPREGIRTGELFF.

This clone was detected once. The chain joins TRBV15 to TRBJ1-2; TRBD1 agrees at 9 bases. V lost 3 bases, J lost 7 bases, and 9 bases stayed unmatched. This CDR3 spans 15 amino acids. Germline loops: CDR1 LNHNV, CDR2 YYDKDF (reference sequence). For the CDR3, the DNA is TGTGCCACCAGCAGGCCGGGACAGGGAATTGGTGGCTACACCTTC. Protein sequence: CATSRPGQGIGGYTF.

The chain couples TRBV4-1 to TRBJ1-6, with D possibly matching TRBD1 (5 bases). Trimming took 2 bases from V and 7 from J, leaving 12 bases between them. The CDR3 totals 15 residues. CDR1 is MGHRA and CDR2 is YSYEKL in the germline V gene. CDR3 in amino acids: CASSQRGTQNSPLHF. CDR3 bases: TGCGCCAGCAGCCAAAGGGGCACACAGAATTCACCCCTCCACTTT.

The rearrangement joins TRBV6-6 to TRBJ2-2, with 7 bases aligning to TRBD1. Germline V lookup: CDR1 MNHNY, CDR2 SVGAGI (reference sequence). This CDR3 comprises 14 residues. Losses at the gene ends were 5 bases for V and 4 bases for J; bases not matched to a gene: 4. The CDR3 coding sequence is TGTGCCAGCAGTCAAGGGACAGTCACCGGGGAGCTGTTTTTT. Protein sequence: CASSQGTVTGELFF.

The chain links TRBV6-5 to TRBJ2-5; possible D gene TRBD1, 5 bases. The V gene's germline CDR1 is MNHEY and CDR2 SVGAGI. Trimming shortened V by 8 bases and J by 1 base, and 11 bases separated the two germline ends. The CDR3 totals 13 residues. The CDR3 sequence is CASGADPQETQYF. Written as DNA, the CDR3 is TGTGCCAGCGGGGCGGACCCCCAAGAGACCCAGTACTTC.

This clone was seen only once. The V gene is TRBV4-1, the J gene TRBJ2-1; 8 bases fit TRBD2. Germline assignment: CDR1 MGHRA and CDR2 YSYEKL. The J segment lost 0 bases and the V segment lost 4 bases, leaving 17 bases of the junction unmatched. This CDR3 is 20 amino acids long. DNA for the CDR3: TGCGCCAGCAGCCCCGTGGGGTGGCAGCGGGGGAGCTCCTCCTACAATGAGCAGTTCTTC. This codes for CASSPVGWQRGSSSYNEQFF.

The chain employs TRBV7-2 and TRBJ2-7; possible D gene TRBD2, 5 bases. Deletions cut 3 bases from V and 2 bases from J, with 14 bases between. CDR1 is SGHTA, CDR2 FQGNSA, per germline. This CDR3 spans 15 amino acids. CDR3: CASSFDGVSTYEQYF. DNA for the CDR3: TGTGCCAGCAGCTTCGACGGGGTATCGACCTACGAGCAGTACTTC.

The rearrangement joins TRBV7-2 to TRBJ2-3; 8 nucleotides agree with TRBD2. The CDR3 is 14 amino acids. Germline V lookup: CDR1 SGHTA, CDR2 FQGNSA. The J segment lost 4 bases and the V segment lost 4 bases, leaving 4 bases of the junction unmatched. The DNA for the CDR3 is TGTGCCAGCAGCTACGGACTAGCCGCAGATACGCAGTATTTT. Amino acid sequence: CASSYGLAADTQYF.